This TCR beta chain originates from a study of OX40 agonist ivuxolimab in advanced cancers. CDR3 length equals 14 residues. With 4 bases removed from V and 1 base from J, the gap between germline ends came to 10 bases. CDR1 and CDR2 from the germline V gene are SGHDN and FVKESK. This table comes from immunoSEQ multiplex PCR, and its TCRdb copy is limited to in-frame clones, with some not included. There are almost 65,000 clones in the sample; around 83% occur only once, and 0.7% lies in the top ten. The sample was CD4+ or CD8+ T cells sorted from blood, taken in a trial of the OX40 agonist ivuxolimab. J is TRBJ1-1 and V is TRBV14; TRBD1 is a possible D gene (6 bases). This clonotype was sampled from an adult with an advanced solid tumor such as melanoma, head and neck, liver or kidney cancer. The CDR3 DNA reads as TGTGCCAGCAGCCGGTTGACAGGGAACACTGAAGCTTTCTTT. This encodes CASSRLTGNTEAFF.